The 31 T cell receptor beta chains below were found in one sample sequenced in a study of T-cell memory formation after mild COVID-19. TCRdb analysed the 5' RACE reads with MiXCR anew, one entry per CDR3 protein. This table has about 340,000 distinct CDR3 sequences, roughly 15% appearing once. Sample: PBMCs or a T cell subset sorted from them (not recorded which). The receptor source for this set is a man in his late teens or twenties who had mild COVID-19 (a few samples of this study predate the infection). Cell type and time point are not known.

This clonotype occurred a few times. This chain links TRBV7-2 with TRBJ2-7, with D perhaps matching TRBD1 (5 bases). In germline, CDR1 is SGHTA, CDR2 FQGNSA. With 2 bases removed from V and 3 bases from J, the gap between germline ends came to 8 bases. The CDR3 is 13 amino acids. The CDR3 DNA reads TGTGCCAGCAGCTTACAGCAGGGCTACGAGCAGTACGTC. It yields the protein CASSLQQGYEQYV.

This chain uses TRBV7-7 with TRBJ2-7; the D gene is possibly TRBD1 (6 bases). The germline V gene encodes CDR1 SSHAT and CDR2 FNYEAQ (reference sequence). The CDR3 contains 15 residues. V was trimmed by 5 bases and J by 5 bases, leaving 19 bases between them. The CDR3 reads CASSPRQELSHEQYF. The DNA of the CDR3 is TGTGCCAGCAGCCCCCGACAGGAGTTAAGCCACGAGCAGTACTTC.

The chain uses TRBV5-5 and TRBJ2-7; D may correspond to TRBD1 or TRBD2 (5 bases each). CDR3 length: 14 amino acids. CDR1 is SGHKS, CDR2 YYEKEE, per germline (reference sequence). Trimming removed 2 bases from V and 4 bases from J, with 13 bases in between. Here the CDR3 reads CASSFRGAGYEQYF. Written as DNA, the CDR3 is TGTGCCAGCAGCTTTCGAGGGGCTGGATACGAGCAGTACTTC. The complete variable domain, with remaining parts taken from reference TRBV5-5 and TRBJ2-7, reads DAGVTQSPTHLIKTRGQQVTLRCSPISGHKSVSWYQQVLGQGPQFIFQYYEKEERGRGNFPDRFSARQFPNYSSELNVNALLLGDSALYLCASSFRGAGYEQYFGPGTRLTVT.

The rearrangement uses TRBV6-6 and TRBJ1-4; no definite D call. Germline CDR1 reads MNHNY; CDR2 reads SVGAGI (reference sequence). Trimming cost V 8 bases and J 11 bases, with 15 bases left between them. This CDR3 has 12 amino acids. CDR3 nucleotides: TGTGCCAGCGGATCATGGGTTTGGAAACTGTTTTTT. This encodes CASGSWVWKLFF.

This clonotype was observed a handful of times. The chain is built from TRBV7-3 and TRBJ2-2, with D possibly TRBD2 on 5 matching bases. Germline V gene sequence: CDR1 SGHTA, CDR2 FQGTGA. The CDR3 contains 15 residues. The ends were cut back, 2 bases at V and 1 base at J, with 8 bases in the middle. The CDR3 nucleotides are TGTGCCAGCAGCTTATTGAGCGGGAACACCGGGGAGCTGTTTTTT. Amino acids: CASSLLSGNTGELFF.

This chain links TRBV6-2 or TRBV6-3 with TRBJ2-7; 11 nucleotides line up with TRBD1. The CDR3 totals 17 residues. Losses at the gene ends were 6 bases for V and 0 bases for J; bases not matched to a gene: 10. Germline V gene lookup returns CDR1 MNHEY and CDR2 SVGEGT. The CDR3 loop is CASRPGQGDPFSYEQYV. The DNA for the CDR3 is TGTGCCAGCAGGCCGGGACAGGGGGACCCCTTCTCCTACGAGCAGTACGTC.

The chain joins TRBV28 to TRBJ1-2, with D unresolved. The CDR3 spans 11 residues. CDR1 and CDR2 from the germline V gene are MDHEN and SYDVKM. Trimming shortened V by 7 bases and J by 8 bases, and 11 bases separated the two germline ends. CDR3 DNA: TGTGCCAGCACCTACAGAAGCGGCTACACCTTC. The encoded protein is CASTYRSGYTF.

The chain is built from TRBV5-1 and TRBJ2-4, with TRBD1 matching 9 bases. The germline CDR1 and CDR2 sequences are SGHRS and YFSETQ. Losses at the gene ends were 4 bases for V and 7 bases for J; bases not matched to a gene: 15. The CDR3 length is 17 residues. Written as DNA, the CDR3 is TGCGCCAGCAGCGCCGGGACAGGGTCCGGTGTGGGTAACATTCAGTACTTC. This translates into CASSAGTGSGVGNIQYF. The full variable domain, completed using reference TRBV5-1 and TRBJ2-4, is KAGVTQTPRYLIKTRGQQVTLSCSPISGHRSVSWYQQTPGQGLQFLFEYFSETQRNKGNFPGRFSGRQFSNSRSEMNVSTLELGDSALYLCASSAGTGSGVGNIQYFGAGTRLSVL.

This clonotype occurred a few times. At one end, the junction sequence differs from germline, possibly due to a read error. The chain is built from TRBV4-1 and TRBJ2-1, with 8 bases matching TRBD2. This CDR3 region has 19 residues. Germline lookup yields CDR1 MGHRA and CDR2 YSYEKL. For the CDR3, the DNA is TGCGCCAGCAGCCAAGATCACAGGGTACTGGCGGGGGGAATCAATGAACAGTTCTTC. This gives the protein CASSQDHRVLAGGINEQFF.

A few counts support this clonotype. The chain is built from TRBV10-3 and TRBJ2-7, with 8 bases fitting TRBD1. The CDR3 sequence is 16 residues long. Germline V gene sequence: CDR1 ENHRY, CDR2 SYGVKD. V lost 0 bases and J lost 3; bases outside the gene matches: 7. The CDR3 nucleotides read TGTGCCATCAGTGAGTCGATTACGACAGGGGACTACGAGCAGTACTTC. Translating gives CAISESITTGDYEQYF.

The chain recombines TRBV7-9 with TRBJ1-6, with TRBD1 matching over 10 bases. J was trimmed by 9 bases and V by 5 bases; bases with no gene match: 4. This CDR3 contains 14 residues. Looked up from germline, CDR1 is SEHNR and CDR2 is FQNEAQ (reference sequence). The CDR3 bases are TGTGCCAGCAGCGACGGACAGGGGGGTTCACCCCTCCACTTT. It codes for CASSDGQGGSPLHF.

This chain connects TRBV5-4 to TRBJ2-7; D is perhaps TRBD2 (6 bases). V lost 4 bases and J lost 9, with 14 bases in between. Germline CDR1 is SGHNT and CDR2 is YYREEE (reference sequence). This CDR3 region has 12 residues. The DNA for the CDR3 is TGTGCCAGCAGCCTGCGGGGCGACAGGCAGTACTTC. It specifies CASSLRGDRQYF.

The CDR3 loop is CASSKDRWNYGYTF. DNA for the CDR3: TGCGCCAGCAGCAAGGACAGGTGGAACTATGGCTACACCTTC. The chain joins TRBV4-3 to TRBJ1-2, with 7 bases that match TRBD1. The CDR3 runs to 14 residues. Germline lookup yields CDR1 LGHNA and CDR2 YSLEER. With V trimmed by 5 bases and J by 2 bases, 5 bases remained unmatched.

This clonotype was found a few times. The chain is built from TRBV6-2 or TRBV6-3 and TRBJ2-3; TRBD2 matches at 14 bases. This CDR3 is 22 amino acids long. The junction had 21 bases not matched to a gene; V was cut back by 2 bases and J by 5 bases. Germline V gene sequence: CDR1 MNHEY, CDR2 SVGEGT. The CDR3: CASSYPRPPQTSGGELQDTQYF. CDR3 sequence (DNA): TGTGCCAGCAGTTACCCTCGTCCCCCCCAGACTAGCGGGGGGGAACTCCAAGATACGCAGTATTTT.

The V and J genes are TRBV27 and TRBJ2-2, with a weak D call TRBD1 (6 bases). V lost 5 bases to trimming and J lost 4 bases, with 17 bases between them. Germline values: CDR1 MNHEY, CDR2 SMNVEV (reference sequence). The length of the CDR3 is 16 residues. The CDR3 coding sequence is TGTGCCAGCAGTCCATTACAGGGCTCATCCACCGGGGAGCTGTTTTTT. Protein: CASSPLQGSSTGELFF.

This clonotype has only a few counts. The CDR3: CASSPLGTGGPVGQFF. CDR3 nucleotide sequence: TGTGCCAGCAGCCCACTGGGGACAGGGGGCCCGGTTGGGCAGTTCTTC. The rearrangement links TRBV7-2 to TRBJ2-1; TRBD1 matches at 12 bases. Trimming at V came to 5 bases and at J to 12 bases, leaving 14 bases not matched to a gene. This CDR3 is built from 16 residues. Germline V lookup: CDR1 SGHTA, CDR2 FQGNSA.

The rearrangement uses TRBV5-1 and TRBJ2-7; the D gene is possibly TRBD1 (6 bases). Per the germline V gene, CDR1 is SGHRS and CDR2 is YFSETQ. Trimming pared 4 bases from V and 1 base from J, leaving 12 bases between. The CDR3 is made up of 14 amino acids. The CDR3 coding sequence is TGCGCCAGCAGCGACCCACAGGGATCCTACGAGCAGTACTTC. It specifies CASSDPQGSYEQYF.

The V gene is TRBV5-1, the J gene TRBJ2-1; D gene unclear. CDR1 is SGHRS and CDR2 is YFSETQ in the germline V gene. Trimming took off 4 bases at V and 5 bases at J, with 10 bases between the two ends. The CDR3 sequence is 13 residues long. The CDR3 DNA follows: TGCGCCAGCAGCCCGTATGGGGACAATGAGCAGTTCTTC. Protein: CASSPYGDNEQFF.

This clonotype came up a few times. The rearrangement links TRBV2 to TRBJ2-5; 9 nucleotides align to TRBD2. This CDR3 comprises 14 residues. Germline CDR1 SNHLY, CDR2 FYNNEI. V trimming: 8 bases; J trimming: 2 bases; junction bases outside the gene matches: 6. The CDR3 bases are TGTGCCAGCGGGCTAGCGGGAATTCAAGAGACCCAGTACTTC. Amino acid sequence: CASGLAGIQETQYF.

This clonotype was counted between two and nine times. This chain connects TRBV11-3 to TRBJ1-1, with 8 bases fitting TRBD1. The CDR3 loop spans 17 amino acids. The V and J ends lost 4 bases and 4 bases, in that order; junction bases with no gene match: 14. The germline V gene encodes CDR1 SGHNT and CDR2 YENEEA. DNA for the CDR3: TGTGCCAGCAGCTCCCGTCCAGGGGGCAACTTGGTCACTGAAGCTTTCTTT. It encodes CASSSRPGGNLVTEAFF. The variable domain in full, with the rest retrieved from reference TRBV11-3 and TRBJ1-1, is EAGVVQSPRYKIIEKKQPVAFWCNPISGHNTLYWYLQNLGQGPELLIRYENEEAVDDSQLPKDRFSAERLKGVDSTLKIQPAELGDSAVYLCASSSRPGGNLVTEAFFGQGTRLTVV.

This chain links TRBV5-1 with TRBJ2-5; TRBD1 matches at 7 bases. Trimming removed 4 bases from V and 2 bases from J; junction bases left unmatched: 8. Germline V gives CDR1 SGHRS, CDR2 YFSETQ. The CDR3 is 15 amino acids. CDR3 region: CASSVSGTVQETQYF. CDR3 bases: TGCGCCAGCAGCGTATCCGGGACAGTTCAAGAGACCCAGTACTTC.

The CDR3 here is CATSREPGQGQHF. The CDR3 region has the DNA TGTGCCACCAGCAGAGAGCCGGGCCAAGGGCAGCATTTT. This sequence joins TRBV15 and TRBJ1-5; D gene uncertain. The CDR3 spans 13 residues. The V gene lost 0 bases and the J gene lost 13 bases, with 13 bases spanning the gap. Per germline, CDR1 LNHNV and CDR2 YYDKDF (reference sequence).

The table lists this clonotype with many counts. The chain couples TRBV12-3 or TRBV12-4 to TRBJ1-2; no definite D call. The CDR3 sequence is 13 residues long. Trimming removed 9 bases at V and 4 bases at J, with 15 bases between. The CDR3 DNA is TGTGCCAGTTCCGGGCGGGTCCCCTATGGCTACACCTTC. Residues: CASSGRVPYGYTF.

The chain couples TRBV7-9 to TRBJ2-7; D unresolved. Per germline, CDR1 SEHNR and CDR2 FQNEAQ (reference sequence). The CDR3 spans 11 residues. V lost 5 bases and J lost 5, with 7 bases in between. The CDR3 nucleotides are TGTGCCAGCAGCCTGGTCGACGAGCAGTACTTC. This sequence encodes CASSLVDEQYF.

This clonotype has a handful of counts. The chain uses TRBV7-9 and TRBJ1-2; D gene ambiguous. The V end lost 5 bases, the J end lost 6 bases, and 13 bases lay between the germline ends. The germline V gene has CDR1 SEHNR and CDR2 FQNEAQ (reference sequence). The CDR3 length is 13 residues. The DNA of the CDR3 is TGTGCCAGCAGCCCCCCCCGCACCGATGGCTACACCTTC. Its protein is CASSPPRTDGYTF.

The V call is TRBV9, the J call TRBJ2-1; 10 bases map to TRBD2. CDR1 SGDLS and CDR2 YYNGEE come from the germline V gene. The V segment lost 0 bases and the J segment 12 bases; nucleotides outside the gene matches: 15. This CDR3 is built from 17 residues. CDR3 sequence reads: CASSVESGLAGVRGQFF. As DNA, the CDR3 is TGTGCCAGCAGCGTAGAGAGCGGGCTAGCGGGAGTGCGGGGGCAGTTCTTC.

V is TRBV20-1 and J is TRBJ2-2; D remains ambiguous. This CDR3 spans 15 amino acids. The V end lost 0 bases, the J end lost 4 bases, and 12 bases lay between the germline ends. Germline V gene sequence: CDR1 DFQATT, CDR2 SNEGSKA (reference sequence). In nucleotides, the CDR3 is TGCAGTGCTAGAGATCATCAGGCCAGCACCGGGGAGCTGTTTTTT. Translation: CSARDHQASTGELFF.

This clonotype was observed a few times. The V and J genes are TRBV5-4 and TRBJ2-1, with D unclear. The CDR3 length is 12 residues. Per the germline V gene, CDR1 is SGHNT and CDR2 is YYREEE (reference sequence). V was clipped by 0 bases and J by 9 bases, with 7 bases between them. CDR3 sequence reads: CASSLDLGEQFF. For the CDR3, the DNA is TGTGCCAGCAGCTTGGACCTTGGTGAGCAGTTCTTC.

The sample holds a few counts of this clonotype. The chain is built from TRBV4-1 and TRBJ2-7, with D maybe TRBD2 (5 bases). From germline, CDR1 is MGHRA and CDR2 YSYEKL. The CDR3 runs to 13 residues. Trimming shortened V by 5 bases and J by 6 bases, and 14 bases separated the two germline ends. CDR3 in DNA: TGCGCCAGCAGCTCCGAATCGGGGTTCGAGCAGTACGTC. This translates into CASSSESGFEQYV.

This chain uses TRBV28 with TRBJ2-7; 8 positions match TRBD1. J gave up 1 base and V 5 bases, and 10 bases lay outside the gene matches. The CDR3 extends over 16 amino acids. Germline V gene lookup returns CDR1 MDHEN and CDR2 SYDVKM. CDR3 nucleotides: TGTGCCAGCAGTGCCGGAGGTTGGGACAGGTCCTACGAGCAGTACTTC. This translates into CASSAGGWDRSYEQYF. Supplemented by reference TRBV28 and TRBJ2-7, the full variable domain reads DVKVTQSSRYLVKRTGEKVFLECVQDMDHENMFWYRQDPGLGLRLIYFSYDVKMKEKGDIPEGYSVSREKKERFSLILESASTNQTSMYLCASSAGGWDRSYEQYFGPGTRLTVT.

The chain employs TRBV24-1 and TRBJ1-2, with a possible D match to TRBD1 (5 bases). The V end lost 6 bases, the J end lost 4 bases, and 11 bases lay between the germline ends. The V gene's germline CDR1 is KGHDR and CDR2 SFDVKD. This CDR3 spans 13 amino acids. CDR3 in amino acids: CATSPGRGYGYTF. CDR3 sequence (DNA): TGTGCCACCAGTCCTGGGAGGGGCTATGGCTACACCTTC.